This paragraph covers one T cell receptor (beta chain) sequence. V lost 9 bases and J 3 bases, leaving 34 bases between the germline ends. The length of the CDR3 is 20 residues. Germline CDR1 LNHNV, CDR2 YYDKDF (reference sequence). The data stem from a study of cytotoxic CD8 clonotypes in ibrutinib-treated CLL. Libraries were prepared by immunoSEQ multiplex PCR; TCRdb keeps only in-frame clonotypes and omits some of them. The table includes 19,000 or so clones, under 75% detected once. The source was PBMCs, collected after 12 months of ibrutinib treatment. This sequence was found in a human donor with chronic lymphocytic leukemia. This chain links TRBV15 with TRBJ2-3; possibly TRBD2 for D (8 bases). The CDR3 protein is CATPARPGGRGGWGTDTQYF. The CDR3 DNA reads as TGTGCCACACCAGCCCGACCAGGGGGACGGGGGGGCTGGGGAACAGATACGCAGTATTTT.